This entry lists 24 T cell receptor beta chains sequenced from one sample in a study of cytomegalovirus exposure and HLA in healthy donors (dated by TCRdb to between 2016 and 2019). The library came from the immunoSEQ multiplex PCR assay. The multiplex PCR relied on a mix of 60 forward primers for TCR Vbeta segments and 13 reverse primers for TCR Jbeta segments. Held by TCRdb, this immuneACCESS table contains in-frame sequences only and omits some clones. Under half of the omission traces to an unresolved V gene where checked; the cause of the rest is unknown. Present in this sample are some 150,000 clones, about 85% of which were seen just once. In total, the top ten clones hold 2% to 3% of the sample. The sample comprised PBMCs. The source is a boy between 2 and 10 years old in good health and CMV-seronegative.

The chain uses TRBV6-1 and TRBJ2-7; D perhaps matches TRBD2 (6 bases). Trimming pared 3 bases from V and 8 bases from J, leaving 11 bases between. Germline V gives CDR1 MNHNS, CDR2 SASEGT. The CDR3 covers 12 residues. CDR3 in DNA: TGTGCCAGCAGTGAGGAGGGATGGAAGCAGTACTTC. Residues: CASSEEGWKQYF.

For this clone: Other nucleotide sequences in the sample specify the same CDR3. V gene TRBV6-4 combines with J gene TRBJ2-3, with TRBD2 matching 10 bases. CDR3 length: 16 amino acids. J lost 0 bases, V lost 4 bases, and 4 bases had no gene match. In germline, CDR1 is MRHNA, CDR2 SNTAGT. The CDR3, as DNA: TGTGCCAGCAGTGCAAATAGCGGGGGGAGCACAGATACGCAGTATTTT. Translation gives CASSANSGGSTDTQYF.

The rearrangement joins TRBV5-1 to TRBJ2-7; D is perhaps TRBD1 (6 bases). The germline V gene encodes CDR1 SGHRS and CDR2 YFSETQ. This CDR3 spans 14 amino acids. The V end was cut by 0 bases, the J end by 3 bases, with 10 bases between. In DNA, the CDR3 is TGCGCCAGCAGCTTGGTGCAGGGGATCTACGAGCAGTACTTC. Protein sequence: CASSLVQGIYEQYF.

J is TRBJ1-3 and V is TRBV18, with 7 bases that match TRBD1. The germline gives CDR1 KGHSH, CDR2 LQKENI. This CDR3 region has 17 residues. The V gene end was trimmed by 0 bases and the J gene end by 4 bases; junction bases not matched to a gene: 9. CDR3 residues: CASSPPDERGPGNTIYF. CDR3 nucleotide sequence: TGTGCCAGCTCACCACCAGATGAAAGGGGGCCCGGAAACACCATATATTTT.

The V and J genes are TRBV7-2 and TRBJ1-6, with D possibly matching TRBD1 (6 bases). Germline assignment: CDR1 SGHTA and CDR2 FQGNSA. The CDR3 has 16 residues. V shed 1 base and J shed 5 bases, with 12 bases lying between them. The CDR3 sequence: CASSLEAGAHNSPLHF. The CDR3 nucleotides read TGTGCCAGCAGCTTAGAGGCAGGGGCTCATAATTCACCCCTCCACTTT.

This chain connects TRBV18 to TRBJ2-3, with no clear D. V was trimmed by 2 bases and J by 3 bases, leaving 15 bases between them. Germline loops: CDR1 KGHSH, CDR2 LQKENI. This CDR3 contains 16 residues. CDR3: CASSPVYSSETDTQYF. DNA for the CDR3: TGTGCCAGCTCACCAGTTTACTCCAGCGAGACAGATACGCAGTATTTT.

The chain carries TRBV27 and TRBJ2-7, with 9 bases matching TRBD1. With 2 bases clipped from V and 2 bases from J, the junction kept 7 bases outside the gene matches. The CDR3 sequence is 16 residues long. Germline values: CDR1 MNHEY, CDR2 SMNVEV (reference sequence). The CDR3 DNA reads as TGTGCCAGCAGTTTAACCGGGACAGGGTTTCCCTACGAGCAGTACTTC. Translated: CASSLTGTGFPYEQYF.

This clone was counted a few times. The chain has TRBV7-9 and TRBJ2-1, with 7 bases fitting TRBD2. CDR1 SEHNR and CDR2 FQNEAQ come from the germline V gene (reference sequence). The CDR3 covers 17 residues. After removal of 4 bases from V and 4 bases from J, the junction contained 13 bases not matched to a gene. The CDR3 reads CASSSSGAIIAYNEQFF. CDR3 in DNA: TGTGCCAGCAGCTCAAGCGGGGCCATCATAGCTTACAATGAGCAGTTCTTC.

The chain recombines TRBV7-9 with TRBJ2-1; 9 positions agree with TRBD1. The length of the CDR3 is 16 residues. V was pared by 5 bases and J by 7 bases, with 12 bases of the junction left unmatched. Germline CDR1 reads SEHNR; CDR2 reads FQNEAQ (reference sequence). The CDR3 loop is CASSNLGTGSLNEQFF. The CDR3, as DNA: TGTGCCAGCAGCAATCTCGGGACAGGGAGCTTAAATGAGCAGTTCTTC.

This chain links TRBV18 with TRBJ2-5; tentative D call: TRBD1 (5 bases). V was pared by 2 bases and J by 5 bases, with 18 bases between. Per the germline V gene, CDR1 is KGHSH and CDR2 is LQKENI. The CDR3 has 16 residues. The DNA for the CDR3 is TGTGCCAGCTCACCATTACAGGCCGGCGGCCGTGAGACCCAGTACTTC. Its translation: CASSPLQAGGRETQYF.

The CDR3 loop is CASSEEAGGTEAFF. The CDR3 region has the DNA TGTGCCAGCAGTGAAGAGGCAGGGGGAACTGAAGCTTTCTTT. The chain carries TRBV6-1 and TRBJ1-1, with TRBD1 matching 7 bases. Germline assignment: CDR1 MNHNS and CDR2 SASEGT. The V segment lost 1 base and the J segment 5 bases; nucleotides outside the gene matches: 4. This CDR3 is 14 amino acids long.

The CDR3, as DNA: TGTGCCAGCAGCGTAGGGCAAGGAGGACTAGCGAGGGCCGGGGAGCTGTTTTTT. Encoded protein: CASSVGQGGLARAGELFF. This chain joins TRBV9 and TRBJ2-2, with 9 bases identical to TRBD2. V dropped 0 bases and J dropped 6; count of bases not matched to a gene: 12. The CDR3 sequence is 18 residues long. The germline V gene encodes CDR1 SGDLS and CDR2 YYNGEE.

This rearrangement joins TRBV2 to TRBJ1-2; the match to TRBD1 covers 9 bases. This CDR3 spans 15 amino acids. Losses at the gene ends were 6 bases for V and 6 bases for J; bases not matched to a gene: 11. Germline-derived CDR1 and CDR2 are SNHLY and FYNNEI. The CDR3 coding sequence is TGTGCCAGCAGCCGGGACAGGGCTACCAGCAATGGCTACACCTTC. Translation: CASSRDRATSNGYTF.

The CDR3 coding sequence is TGTGCCAGCAGCTTAAGCCAAGGGGCAGCCGAGAACACTGAAGCTTTCTTT. Amino acid sequence: CASSLSQGAAENTEAFF. The genes are TRBV11-2 and TRBJ1-1; D may be TRBD1 (5 bases). V was clipped by 2 bases and J by 1 base, with 17 bases between them. The CDR3 extends over 17 amino acids. The germline gives CDR1 SGHAT, CDR2 FQNNGV.

This sequence joins TRBV7-2 and TRBJ2-3; weak D call: TRBD1 (5 bases). Per germline, CDR1 SGHTA and CDR2 FQGNSA. The CDR3 covers 13 residues. The V end was cut by 4 bases, the J end by 3 bases, with 8 bases between. The CDR3 nucleotides read TGTGCCAGCAGCTCACGACAGACAGATACGCAGTATTTT. It translates to CASSSRQTDTQYF.

This sequence joins TRBV6-1 and TRBJ2-2; the match to TRBD2 covers 10 bases. With 3 bases clipped from V and 1 base from J, the junction kept 2 bases outside the gene matches. This CDR3 region has 16 residues. Germline V CDR1 and CDR2: MNHNS, SASEGT. CDR3 loop: CASSDTSGENTGELFF. For the CDR3, the DNA is TGTGCCAGCAGTGACACTAGCGGGGAGAACACCGGGGAGCTGTTTTTT.

This clone was recorded once. V and J are TRBV18 and TRBJ1-1; D gene unclear. CDR1 and CDR2 from the germline V gene are KGHSH and LQKENI. V lost 0 bases and J 3 bases, leaving 11 bases between the germline ends. The CDR3 is made up of 15 amino acids. The CDR3 sequence: CASSPPLGGYTEAFF. CDR3 nucleotide sequence: TGTGCCAGCTCACCACCCCTGGGAGGATACACTGAAGCTTTCTTT.

This clone was seen a few times. V and J are TRBV6-1 and TRBJ2-7, with TRBD2 identical over 10 bases. Trimming cost V 10 bases and J 1 base; bases outside gene matches: 10. In germline, CDR1 is MNHNS, CDR2 SASEGT. CDR3 length: 15 amino acids. CDR3: CATQGVSGGSYEQYF. CDR3 bases: TGTGCCACCCAGGGGGTTAGCGGGGGGTCCTACGAGCAGTACTTC.

The CDR3 nucleotides read TGTGCCACCAGCAGAGATCATCGGGGTGCGGACTATGGCTACACCTTC. Protein: CATSRDHRGADYGYTF. This chain joins TRBV15 and TRBJ1-2; D ambiguous. The CDR3 covers 16 residues. From germline, CDR1 is LNHNV and CDR2 YYDKDF (reference sequence). Trimming took off 0 bases at V and 3 bases at J, with 14 bases between the two ends.

This chain uses TRBV4-1 with TRBJ1-4; D is ambiguous. The CDR3 totals 15 residues. Germline values: CDR1 MGHRA, CDR2 YSYEKL. V was pared by 0 bases and J by 8 bases, with 13 bases between. The CDR3 DNA is TGCGCCAGCAGCCAAGATCCGGGGTCTTGGGAAAAACTGTTTTTT. It is translated as CASSQDPGSWEKLFF.

A note on this clone: A junction end diverges from the germline sequence, so it may reflect a read error. This chain joins TRBV4-1 and TRBJ1-3; D unresolved. CDR3 size: 15 residues. Germline CDR1 MGHRA, CDR2 YSYEKL. CDR3 sequence: CASSRHGGSENTIYF. CDR3 bases: TGCGCCAGCAGCCGCCACGGTGGTTCTGAAAACACCATATATTTT.

The rearrangement uses TRBV27 and TRBJ2-7; D might be TRBD1 (6 bases). Germline assignment: CDR1 MNHEY and CDR2 SMNVEV (reference sequence). V was shortened by 5 bases and J by 0 bases, with 20 bases between the two germline ends. The CDR3 contains 17 residues. The CDR3 loop reads CASSGALQDSSSYEQYF. The CDR3 DNA reads as TGTGCCAGCAGTGGTGCCCTCCAGGACAGTAGCTCCTACGAGCAGTACTTC.

The sample holds one count of this clone. The rearrangement joins TRBV19 to TRBJ2-2; 12 positions match TRBD2. The CDR3 extends over 16 amino acids. J lost 5 bases, V lost 1 base, and 2 bases had no gene match. Germline V gives CDR1 LNHDA, CDR2 SQIVND (reference sequence). CDR3 DNA: TGTGCCAGTAGTATAGGGACTAGCGGGATTACCGGGGAGCTGTTTTTT. The encoded protein is CASSIGTSGITGELFF. Combining the CDR3 with reference TRBV19 and TRBJ2-2 gives the whole variable domain DGGITQSPKYLFRKEGQNVTLSCEQNLNHDAMYWYRQDPGQGLRLIYYSQIVNDFQKGDIAEGYSVSREKKESFPLTVTSAQKNPTAFYLCASSIGTSGITGELFFGEGSRLTVL.

In this sample, this clone turned up a few times. CDR3 amino acids: CASSGSSGANVLTF. CDR3 DNA: TGTGCCAGCAGCGGTAGCTCTGGGGCCAACGTCCTGACTTTC. The rearrangement uses TRBV6-1 and TRBJ2-6; D remains ambiguous. V lost 6 bases, J lost 0 bases, and 6 bases lay in between. Looked up from germline, CDR1 is MNHNS and CDR2 is SASEGT. This CDR3 spans 14 amino acids.